The source of this T cell receptor beta chain is a study of T cells in Graves' hyperthyroidism and ophthalmopathy (dated by TCRdb to about 2019). In terms of the full investigation: Peripheral blood samples were taken at the time of initial diagnosis, prior to any treatment. To identify distinguishing TCR V-J signatures, a discovery cohort of around 100 patients was used, comprising fewer than 45 with Graves' ophthalmopathy and 57 with stable Graves' hyperthyroidism. Prospective prediction of ophthalmopathy was tested in an independent validation cohort of 18 to 20 hyperthyroidism patients and some 17 patients who later progressed to ophthalmopathy. For training and testing, the approximately 97 patients in the discovery cohort were randomly divided in a 7:3 ratio. The study also compared thyroid tissue and blood T-cell repertoires from a handful of Graves' hyperthyroidism patients. Once sampling was done, hyperthyroidism patients were given methimazole at a starting dose of 30 mg daily, whereas ophthalmopathy patients were given high-dose intravenous methylprednisolone. The paper describes TCR Vbeta CDR3 sequencing of some 130 peripheral blood samples, made up of some 42 ophthalmopathy patients, some 76 hyperthyroidism patients and 17 progressor patients.

This clonotype showed up many times. Its antigen has not been determined. No base-level quality is on record; no much larger clone is a single base apart. The TCR beta CDR3 regions were amplified from RNA transcripts. The first round of RT-PCR for the TCR CDR3 was performed with the HTBI primer set and the Qiagen OneStep RT-PCR kit. A second multiplex PCR round built the libraries, followed by size selection and purification. The libraries were sequenced on an Illumina HiSeq2000 using paired-end 100 bp reads. In the paper's pipeline: SOAPnuke was used to process the raw data, throwing out any read that contained adapters or uncalled bases, had a mean Phred below 15, or lacked an exact constant-primer or identifier match. High-quality paired reads were merged with COPE v1.2.5, and unique nucleotide sequences were defined as clonotypes. Clonotypes were aligned to IMGT TRBV, TRBD and TRBJ reference segments using MiTCR v1.1. The analysis included only V-J combinations with a frequency above 0.0001, which together covered 99% to 99.2% of the repertoires. The TCS score was defined as F50 (clonal expansion) divided by E x V (chaos), with BLOSUM62-based TCRdist calculated between CDR3 peptides within each V-J. Welch's t-statistics and random forest reduced fewer than 550 V-J features to 13, which were used in a naive Bayes classifier (R e1071). TCRdb handled the public reads itself, with Q25 trimming in fastp and clone calling in MiXCR, and kept productive beta chains. Rows with a matching CDR3 protein are joined into one entry that keeps the most common DNA and genes. V and J calls and clone size were set by TCRdb, not the authors. This sample has 500,000 to 650,000 distinct CDR3 sequences in its table, and around 13% of those were observed once. The ten largest clones represent approximately 13% of the sample.

Ophthalmopathy patients had moderately to severely active disease, Clinical Activity Score of at least 3, NOSPECS grade of at least 4, and duration under 3 months. Exclusion was applied to patients with uncontrolled infections, other autoimmune diseases, pregnancy or lactation. Diagnoses relied on clinical symptoms, serum thyroxine and TRAb, thyroid ultrasound and orbital computed tomography. PBMCs were isolated from about 9 ml of fresh peripheral blood by Ficoll-Paque density gradient centrifugation. Total RNA was extracted using Trizol reagent, and RNA quality was assessed on an Agilent 2100 Bioanalyzer. The study at large found these results: A 13 V-J signature model separated ophthalmopathy from stable hyperthyroidism, with roughly 88% sensitivity and 81% to 83% specificity in cross-validation and 80%/75% in testing. Most expanded thyroid clonotypes (frequency above 0.001) were also found in blood, which suggests that blood repertoires may mirror thyroid immune responses. Sample size was not statistically predetermined, and blinding of investigators to group allocation was not performed. During validation, the model predicted progression to ophthalmopathy a median of around 7 months ahead of onset, with almost 71% sensitivity and almost 75% specificity.

The TCR was taken from a woman aged 50 to 65 with Graves' ophthalmopathy. Specimen: blood.

CDR3 protein: CSARGDSGIEQYF. The DNA sequence reads TGCAGTGCTAGAGGGGACAGCGGGATCGAGCAGTACTTC. The sequence joins TRBV20-1 to TRBJ2-7; the D gene cannot be resolved beyond TRBD1 or TRBD2, each matching 7 bases. The germline V gene (reference sequence) gives CDR1 as DFQATT and CDR2 as SNEGSKA. From the cysteine through the phenylalanine, the CDR3 covers 13 amino acids. Solely the CDR3 DNA is kept, with 39 bases framed from the first base. V is clipped by 1 base and J by 6 bases, and the sequence between their germline boundaries is 13 bases long.